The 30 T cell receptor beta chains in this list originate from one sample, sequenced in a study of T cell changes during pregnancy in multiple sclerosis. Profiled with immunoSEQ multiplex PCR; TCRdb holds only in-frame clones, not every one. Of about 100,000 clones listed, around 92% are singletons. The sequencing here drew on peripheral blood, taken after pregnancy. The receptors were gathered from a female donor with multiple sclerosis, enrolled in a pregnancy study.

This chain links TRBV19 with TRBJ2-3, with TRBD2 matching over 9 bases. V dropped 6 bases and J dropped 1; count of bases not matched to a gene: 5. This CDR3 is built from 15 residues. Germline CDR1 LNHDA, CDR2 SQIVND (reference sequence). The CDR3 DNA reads TGTGCCAGTAGCCCTTCTAGCGGGGGCACAGATACGCAGTATTTT. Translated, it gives CASSPSSGGTDTQYF.

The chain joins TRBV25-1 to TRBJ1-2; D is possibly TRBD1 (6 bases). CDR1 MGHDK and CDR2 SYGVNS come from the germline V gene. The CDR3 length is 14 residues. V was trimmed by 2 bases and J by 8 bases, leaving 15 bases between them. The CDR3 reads CASSEPTGNGGYTF. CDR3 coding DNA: TGTGCCAGCAGTGAACCAACAGGGAACGGAGGCTACACCTTC.

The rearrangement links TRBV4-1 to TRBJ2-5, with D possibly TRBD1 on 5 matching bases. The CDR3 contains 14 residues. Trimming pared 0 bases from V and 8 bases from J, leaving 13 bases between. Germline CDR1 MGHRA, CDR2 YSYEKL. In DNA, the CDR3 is TGCGCCAGCAGCCAAGAGGCAGGGTCAGGCACCCAGTACTTC. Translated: CASSQEAGSGTQYF.

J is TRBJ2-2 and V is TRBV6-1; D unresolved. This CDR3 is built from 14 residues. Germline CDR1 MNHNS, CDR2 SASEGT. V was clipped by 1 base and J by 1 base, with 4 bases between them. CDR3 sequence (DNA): TGTGCCAGCAGTGAAGGAGTGAACACCGGGGAGCTGTTTTTT. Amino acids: CASSEGVNTGELFF.

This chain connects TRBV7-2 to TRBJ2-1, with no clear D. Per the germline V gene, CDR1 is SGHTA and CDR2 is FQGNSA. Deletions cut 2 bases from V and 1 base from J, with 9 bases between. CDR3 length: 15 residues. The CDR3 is CASSLIRVSYNEQFF. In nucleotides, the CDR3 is TGTGCCAGCAGCTTAATACGGGTGTCCTACAATGAGCAGTTCTTC. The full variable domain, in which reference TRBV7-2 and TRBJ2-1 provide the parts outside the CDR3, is GAGVSQSPSNKVTEKGKDVELRCDPISGHTALYWYRQSLGQGLEFLIYFQGNSAPDKSGLPSDRFSAERTGGSVSTLTIQRTQQEDSAVYLCASSLIRVSYNEQFFGPGTRLTVL.

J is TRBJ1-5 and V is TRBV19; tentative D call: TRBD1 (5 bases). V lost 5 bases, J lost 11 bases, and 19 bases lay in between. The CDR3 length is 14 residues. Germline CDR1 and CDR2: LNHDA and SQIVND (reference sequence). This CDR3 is CASSFLSREGSQHF. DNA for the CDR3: TGTGCCAGTAGTTTTCTTTCCAGGGAGGGGTCCCAGCATTTT. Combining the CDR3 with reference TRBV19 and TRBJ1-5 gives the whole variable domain DGGITQSPKYLFRKEGQNVTLSCEQNLNHDAMYWYRQDPGQGLRLIYYSQIVNDFQKGDIAEGYSVSREKKESFPLTVTSAQKNPTAFYLCASSFLSREGSQHFGDGTRLSIL.

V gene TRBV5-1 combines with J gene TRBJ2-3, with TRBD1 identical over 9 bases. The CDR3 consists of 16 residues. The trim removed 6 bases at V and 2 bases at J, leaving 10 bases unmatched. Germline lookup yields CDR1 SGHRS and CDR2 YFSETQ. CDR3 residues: CASTLSTGGATDTQYF. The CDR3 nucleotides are TGCGCCAGCACCCTCTCGACAGGGGGAGCCACAGATACGCAGTATTTT.

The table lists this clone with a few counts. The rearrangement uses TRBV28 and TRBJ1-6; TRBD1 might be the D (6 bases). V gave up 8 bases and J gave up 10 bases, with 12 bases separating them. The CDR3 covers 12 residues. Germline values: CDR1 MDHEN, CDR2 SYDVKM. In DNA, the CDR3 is TGTGCCAGCCGACCGACAGGCTCACCCCTCCACTTT. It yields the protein CASRPTGSPLHF.

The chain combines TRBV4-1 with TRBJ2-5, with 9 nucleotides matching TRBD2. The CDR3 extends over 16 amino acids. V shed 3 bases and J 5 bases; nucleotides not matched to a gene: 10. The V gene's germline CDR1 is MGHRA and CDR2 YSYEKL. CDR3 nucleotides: TGCGCCAGCAGCCAGGGGCTTTTAGCGGGGGTGGAGACCCAGTACTTC. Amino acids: CASSQGLLAGVETQYF.

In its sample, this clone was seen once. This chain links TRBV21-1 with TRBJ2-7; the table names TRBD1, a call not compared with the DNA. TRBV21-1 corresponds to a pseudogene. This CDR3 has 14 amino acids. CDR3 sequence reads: CASSLRHKWDEQYF. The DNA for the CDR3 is TGTGCCAGCAGCCTCCGACACAAATGGGACGAGCAGTACTTC.

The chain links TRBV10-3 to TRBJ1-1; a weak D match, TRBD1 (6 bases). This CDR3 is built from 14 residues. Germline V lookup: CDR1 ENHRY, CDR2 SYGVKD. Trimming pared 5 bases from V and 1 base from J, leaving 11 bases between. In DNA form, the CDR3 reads TGTGCCATCAGTACGACAGGCTCGAACACTGAAGCTTTCTTT. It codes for CAISTTGSNTEAFF.

The CDR3 spells CSVVPGRGGEAFF. CDR3 nucleotide sequence: TGCAGCGTGGTACCAGGGCGAGGGGGTGAAGCTTTCTTT. The rearrangement joins TRBV29-1 to TRBJ1-1; maybe TRBD1 (6 bases). Germline V gives CDR1 SQVTM, CDR2 ANQGSEA. Trimming stripped 6 bases from V and 7 bases from J, with 18 bases between. The CDR3 loop spans 13 amino acids. Drawing the rest from reference TRBV29-1 and TRBJ1-1, the complete variable domain is SAVISQKPSRDICQRGTSLTIQCQVDSQVTMMFWYRQQPGQSLTLIATANQGSEATYESGFVIDKFPISRPNLTFSTLTVSNMSPEDSSIYLCSVVPGRGGEAFFGQGTRLTVV.

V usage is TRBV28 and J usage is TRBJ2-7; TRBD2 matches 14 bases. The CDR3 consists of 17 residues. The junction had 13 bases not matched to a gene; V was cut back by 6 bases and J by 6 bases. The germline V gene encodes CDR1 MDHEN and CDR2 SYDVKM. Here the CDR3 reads CASSLSRGTSGSSEQYF. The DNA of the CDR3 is TGTGCCAGCAGCCTCAGCCGCGGGACTAGCGGGAGCAGCGAGCAGTACTTC.

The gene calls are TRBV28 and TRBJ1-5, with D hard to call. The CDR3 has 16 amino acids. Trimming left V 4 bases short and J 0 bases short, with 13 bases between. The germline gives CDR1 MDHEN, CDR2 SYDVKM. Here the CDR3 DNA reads TGTGCCAGCAGTTATTCCGGAGGATTTAGCAATCAGCCCCAGCATTTT. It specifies CASSYSGGFSNQPQHF.

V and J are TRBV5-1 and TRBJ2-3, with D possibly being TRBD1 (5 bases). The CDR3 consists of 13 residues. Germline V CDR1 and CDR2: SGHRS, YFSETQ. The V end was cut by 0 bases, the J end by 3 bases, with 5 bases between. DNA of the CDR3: TGCGCCAGCAGCTTGGGACAGACAGATACGCAGTATTTT. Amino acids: CASSLGQTDTQYF.

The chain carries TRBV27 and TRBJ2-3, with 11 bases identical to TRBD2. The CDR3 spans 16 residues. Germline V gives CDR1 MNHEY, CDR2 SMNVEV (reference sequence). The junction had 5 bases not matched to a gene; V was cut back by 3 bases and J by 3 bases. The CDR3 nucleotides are TGTGCCAGCAGTTTTACGGGACTAGCGGTAACAGATACGCAGTATTTT. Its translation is CASSFTGLAVTDTQYF.

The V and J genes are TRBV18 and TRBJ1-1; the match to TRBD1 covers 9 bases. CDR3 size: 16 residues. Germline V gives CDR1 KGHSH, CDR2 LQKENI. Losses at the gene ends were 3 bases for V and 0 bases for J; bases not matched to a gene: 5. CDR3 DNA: TGTGCCAGCTCACCGCGGACAGGGGCCCTGAACACTGAAGCTTTCTTT. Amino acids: CASSPRTGALNTEAFF.

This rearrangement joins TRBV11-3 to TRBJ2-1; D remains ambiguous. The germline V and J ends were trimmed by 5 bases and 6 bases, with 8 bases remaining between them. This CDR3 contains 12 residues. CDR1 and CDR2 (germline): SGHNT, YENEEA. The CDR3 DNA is TGTGCCAGCAGCCCAGATCGCAATGAGCAGTTCTTC. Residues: CASSPDRNEQFF. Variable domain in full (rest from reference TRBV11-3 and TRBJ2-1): EAGVVQSPRYKIIEKKQPVAFWCNPISGHNTLYWYLQNLGQGPELLIRYENEEAVDDSQLPKDRFSAERLKGVDSTLKIQPAELGDSAVYLCASSPDRNEQFFGPGTRLTVL.

CDR3 bases: TGCGCCAGCAGCCCGGCGGGACAGGGTGTCTACAATGAGCAGTTCTTC. Amino acid sequence: CASSPAGQGVYNEQFF. V and J are TRBV5-1 and TRBJ2-1; 9 bases match TRBD1. Looked up from germline, CDR1 is SGHRS and CDR2 is YFSETQ. The CDR3 totals 16 residues. The V gene end was trimmed by 4 bases and the J gene end by 3 bases; junction bases not matched to a gene: 8. The entire variable domain, with the rest obtained from reference TRBV5-1 and TRBJ2-1, is as follows: KAGVTQTPRYLIKTRGQQVTLSCSPISGHRSVSWYQQTPGQGLQFLFEYFSETQRNKGNFPGRFSGRQFSNSRSEMNVSTLELGDSALYLCASSPAGQGVYNEQFFGPGTRLTVL.

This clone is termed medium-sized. In DNA form, the CDR3 reads TGTGCCAGCAGTGAAGCGGATGGGACAGGGGGCTATGGCTACACCTTC. It encodes CASSEADGTGGYGYTF. The chain joins TRBV6-1 to TRBJ1-2, with TRBD1 matching over 11 bases. Germline trimming cut 0 bases from V and 4 bases from J; bases unmatched to any gene: 4. This CDR3 has 16 residues. Germline CDR1 is MNHNS and CDR2 is SASEGT.

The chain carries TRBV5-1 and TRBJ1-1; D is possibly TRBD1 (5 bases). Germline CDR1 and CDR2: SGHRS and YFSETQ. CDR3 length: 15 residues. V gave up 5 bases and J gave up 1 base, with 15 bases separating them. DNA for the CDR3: TGCGCCAGCAGACGGTTCCCACAGGAGAACACTGAAGCTTTCTTT. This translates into CASRRFPQENTEAFF.

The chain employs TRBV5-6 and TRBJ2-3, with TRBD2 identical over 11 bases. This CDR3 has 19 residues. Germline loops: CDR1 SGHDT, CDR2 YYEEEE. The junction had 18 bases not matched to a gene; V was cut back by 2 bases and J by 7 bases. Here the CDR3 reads CASSFRLAGSSQPLNTQYF. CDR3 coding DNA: TGTGCCAGCAGCTTTAGACTAGCGGGGTCTTCGCAACCTCTCAATACGCAGTATTTT.

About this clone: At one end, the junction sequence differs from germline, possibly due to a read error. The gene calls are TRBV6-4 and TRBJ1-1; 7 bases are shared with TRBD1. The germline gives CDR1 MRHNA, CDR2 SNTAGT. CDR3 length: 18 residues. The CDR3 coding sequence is TGTGCCAGCAGCGACTACCGGGACAGTTTATTGAGTAGCACTGAAGCTTTCTTT. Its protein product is CASSDYRDSLLSSTEAFF.

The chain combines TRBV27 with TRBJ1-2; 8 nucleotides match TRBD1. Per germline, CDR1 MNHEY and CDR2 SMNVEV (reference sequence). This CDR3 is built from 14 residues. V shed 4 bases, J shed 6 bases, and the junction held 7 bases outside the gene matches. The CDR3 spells CASSSGTGTDGYTF. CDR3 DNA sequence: TGTGCCAGCAGTTCCGGGACAGGAACAGATGGCTACACCTTC.

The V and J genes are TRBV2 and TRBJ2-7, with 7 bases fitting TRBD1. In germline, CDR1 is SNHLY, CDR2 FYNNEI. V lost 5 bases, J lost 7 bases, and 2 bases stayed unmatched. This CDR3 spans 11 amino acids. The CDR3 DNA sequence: TGTGCCAGCAGTCTACAGGGGGAGCAGTACTTC. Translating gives CASSLQGEQYF.

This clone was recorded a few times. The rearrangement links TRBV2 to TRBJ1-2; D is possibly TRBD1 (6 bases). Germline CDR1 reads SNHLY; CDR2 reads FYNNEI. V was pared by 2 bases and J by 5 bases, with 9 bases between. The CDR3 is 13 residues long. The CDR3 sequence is CASSERGMYGYTF. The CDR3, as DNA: TGTGCCAGCAGTGAAAGGGGGATGTATGGCTACACCTTC.

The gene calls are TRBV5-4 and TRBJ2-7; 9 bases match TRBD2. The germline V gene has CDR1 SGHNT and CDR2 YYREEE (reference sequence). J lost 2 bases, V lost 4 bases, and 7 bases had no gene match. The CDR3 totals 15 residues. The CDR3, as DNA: TGTGCCAGCAGCCAGAGCGGGGGGAGACCCTACGAGCAGTACTTC. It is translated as CASSQSGGRPYEQYF.

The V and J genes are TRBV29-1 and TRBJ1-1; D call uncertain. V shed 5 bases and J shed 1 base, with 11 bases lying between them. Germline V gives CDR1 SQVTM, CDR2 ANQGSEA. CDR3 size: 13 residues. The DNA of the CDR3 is TGCAGCGTTTTCCCCTGGGCGAACACTGAAGCTTTCTTT. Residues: CSVFPWANTEAFF.

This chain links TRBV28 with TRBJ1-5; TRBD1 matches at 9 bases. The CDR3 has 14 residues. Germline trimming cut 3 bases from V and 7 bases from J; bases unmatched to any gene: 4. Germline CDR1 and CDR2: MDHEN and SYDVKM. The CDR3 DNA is TGTGCCAGCAGTTTGGGACAGGGTAAGCAGCCCCAGCATTTT. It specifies CASSLGQGKQPQHF.

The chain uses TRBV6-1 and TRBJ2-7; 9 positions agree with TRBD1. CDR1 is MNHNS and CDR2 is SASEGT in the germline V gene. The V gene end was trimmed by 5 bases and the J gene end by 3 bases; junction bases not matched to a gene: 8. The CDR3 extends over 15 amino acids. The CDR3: CASSLWDRDSYEQYF. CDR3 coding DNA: TGTGCCAGCAGTCTTTGGGACAGGGACAGCTACGAGCAGTACTTC.